A single TCR beta chain is shown here with its context. Here immunoSEQ multiplex PCR was the method, and the copy in TCRdb shows in-frame clones only, minus some. The table lists 45,000 to 60,000 clones, roughly 93% of them singletons. This specimen comes from a study of T cell changes during pregnancy in multiple sclerosis. From germline, CDR1 is SGDLS and CDR2 YYNGEE. The CDR3 runs to 19 residues. V was pared by 2 bases and J by 2 bases, with 20 bases between. The rearrangement joins TRBV9 to TRBJ2-6, with D unclear. Sequenced material: peripheral blood, taken in the second trimester of pregnancy. This TCR came from a female donor with multiple sclerosis, enrolled in a pregnancy study. CDR3 coding DNA: TGTGCCAGCAGCGTCCAAGTCGACACGAAGTCGGCTGGGGCCAACGTCCTGACTTTC. Translated: CASSVQVDTKSAGANVLTF.